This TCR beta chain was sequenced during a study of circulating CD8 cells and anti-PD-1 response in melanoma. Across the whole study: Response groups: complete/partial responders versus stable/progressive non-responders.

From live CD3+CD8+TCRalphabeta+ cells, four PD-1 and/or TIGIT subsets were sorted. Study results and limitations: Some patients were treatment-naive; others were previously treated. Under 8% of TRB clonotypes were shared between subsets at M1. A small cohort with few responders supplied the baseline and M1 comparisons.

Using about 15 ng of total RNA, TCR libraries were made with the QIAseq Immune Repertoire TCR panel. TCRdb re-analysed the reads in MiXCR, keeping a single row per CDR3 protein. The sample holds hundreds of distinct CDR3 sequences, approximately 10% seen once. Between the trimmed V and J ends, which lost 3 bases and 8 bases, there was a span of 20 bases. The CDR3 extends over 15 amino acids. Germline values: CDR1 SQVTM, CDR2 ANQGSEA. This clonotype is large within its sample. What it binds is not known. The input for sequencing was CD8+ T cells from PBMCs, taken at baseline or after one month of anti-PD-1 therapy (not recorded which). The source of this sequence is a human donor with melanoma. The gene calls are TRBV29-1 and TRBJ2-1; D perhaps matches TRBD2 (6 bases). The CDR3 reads CSVDGLGLLGHEQFF. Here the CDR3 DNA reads TGCAGCGTTGATGGGCTGGGACTCCTAGGACATGAGCAGTTCTTC.